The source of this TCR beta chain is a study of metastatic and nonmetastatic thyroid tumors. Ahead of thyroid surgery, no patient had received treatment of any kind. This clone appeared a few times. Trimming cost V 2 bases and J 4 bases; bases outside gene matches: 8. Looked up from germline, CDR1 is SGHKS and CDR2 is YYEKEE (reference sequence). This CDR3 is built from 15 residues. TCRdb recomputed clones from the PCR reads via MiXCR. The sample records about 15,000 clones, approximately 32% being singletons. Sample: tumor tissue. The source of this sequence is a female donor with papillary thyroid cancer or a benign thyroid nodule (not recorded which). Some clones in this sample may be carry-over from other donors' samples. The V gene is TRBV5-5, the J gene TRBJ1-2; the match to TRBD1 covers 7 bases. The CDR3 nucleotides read TGTGCCAGCAGCTTTCTCGGCAGGGGGACCTATGGCTACACCTTC. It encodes CASSFLGRGTYGYTF.